These T cell receptor beta chains were read from a single sample in a study of blood T cell repertoires in COVID-19. Sequencing was performed with immunoSEQ multiplex PCR; in TCRdb, only in-frame clones are kept and a portion is missing. This table has about 50,000 clones, roughly 88% appearing once. The material sequenced was peripheral blood. The receptor set was obtained from a human donor in a cohort sampled during active COVID-19. The CDR3 runs from the conserved cysteine through the conserved F or W. D genes are given only for firm matches. Not all rows give a size; the values are once, few, many and, for expanded clones, a class.

clone size	D gene	J gene	V gene	CDR3 DNA	CDR3 protein
.	.	TRBJ2-2	TRBV28	TGTGCCAGCCGAGCTACCCCGGGTCCCGGGGAGCTGTTTTTT	CASRATPGPGELFF
.	.	TRBJ1-1	TRBV6-5	TGTGCCAGCAGTTACGCGGGCCAGGGGTACACTGAAGCTTTCTTT	CASSYAGQGYTEAFF
.	TRBD2	TRBJ2-1	TRBV5-4	TGTGCCAGCAGCCCACGCACCGGGACTATCGATGTCAGTGAGCAGTTCTTC	CASSPRTGTIDVSEQFF
.	TRBD1	TRBJ1-5	TRBV27	TGTGCCAGCAGCAACAGGGGGCTTGGGCAGCCCCAGCATTTT	CASSNRGLGQPQHF
.	.	TRBJ2-1	TRBV5-1	TGCGCCAGCAGCTTGGCCGCGAGTTCGTATGAGCAGTTCTTC	CASSLAASSYEQFF
.	.	TRBJ1-6	TRBV10-3	TGTGCCATCAGTGAGTCCGGGTATAATTCACCCCTCCACTTT	CAISESGYNSPLHF
.	.	TRBJ1-2	TRBV18	TGTGCCAACTCAGAAGGGGCGAGCTATGGCTACACCTTC	CANSEGASYGYTF
few	.	TRBJ1-1	TRBV5-1	TGCGCCAGCAGCTCAATTCAGGGGACGGGCACTGAAGCTTTCTTT	CASSSIQGTGTEAFF
.	TRBD1	TRBJ2-7	TRBV5-1	TGCGCCAGCAGCGGGACAGGGGGGTCCTACGAGCAGTACTTC	CASSGTGGSYEQYF
.	.	TRBJ2-1	TRBV28	TGTGCCAGCAGTTTGAGGGTCAATGAGCAGTTCTTC	CASSLRVNEQFF
once	TRBD1	TRBJ2-6	TRBV19	TGTGCCAGTAGCAGAGGGGGCGAGGTTCCTGGGGCCAACGTCCTGACTTTC	CASSRGGEVPGANVLTF